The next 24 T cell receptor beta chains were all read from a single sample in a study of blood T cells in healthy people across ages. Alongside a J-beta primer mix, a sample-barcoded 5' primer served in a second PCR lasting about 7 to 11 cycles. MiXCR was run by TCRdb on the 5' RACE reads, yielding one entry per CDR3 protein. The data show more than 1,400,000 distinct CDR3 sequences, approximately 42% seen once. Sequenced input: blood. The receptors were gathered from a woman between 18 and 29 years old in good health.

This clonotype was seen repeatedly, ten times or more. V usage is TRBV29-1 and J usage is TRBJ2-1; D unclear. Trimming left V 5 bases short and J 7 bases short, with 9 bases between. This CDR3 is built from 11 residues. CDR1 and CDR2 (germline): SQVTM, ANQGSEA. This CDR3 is CSVSILNEQFF. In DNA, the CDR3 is TGCAGCGTTTCGATCTTAAATGAGCAGTTCTTC.

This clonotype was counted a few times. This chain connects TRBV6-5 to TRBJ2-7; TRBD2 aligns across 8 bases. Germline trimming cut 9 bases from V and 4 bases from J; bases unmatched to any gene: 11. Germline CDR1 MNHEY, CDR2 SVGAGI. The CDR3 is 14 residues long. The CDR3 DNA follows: TGTGCCAGACTCTCCGGGACTAGGGAGTACGAGCAGTACTTC. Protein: CARLSGTREYEQYF.

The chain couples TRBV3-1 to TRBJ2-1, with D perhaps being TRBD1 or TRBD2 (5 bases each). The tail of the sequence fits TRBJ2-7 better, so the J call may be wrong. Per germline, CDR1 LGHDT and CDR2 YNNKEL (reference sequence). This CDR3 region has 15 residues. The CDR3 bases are TGTGCCAGCAGCGTTGGGACCCTGAAATACAATGAGCAGTACTTC. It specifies CASSVGTLKYNEQYF.

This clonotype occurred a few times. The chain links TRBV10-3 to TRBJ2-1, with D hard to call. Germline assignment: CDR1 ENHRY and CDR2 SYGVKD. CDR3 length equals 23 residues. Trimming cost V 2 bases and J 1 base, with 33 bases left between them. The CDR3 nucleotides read TGTGCCATCAGTGAGCCAGATCCTACGCGGTCCCTCCCATCAAAGTGGTCCTACAATGAGCAGTTCTTC. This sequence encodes CAISEPDPTRSLPSKWSYNEQFF.

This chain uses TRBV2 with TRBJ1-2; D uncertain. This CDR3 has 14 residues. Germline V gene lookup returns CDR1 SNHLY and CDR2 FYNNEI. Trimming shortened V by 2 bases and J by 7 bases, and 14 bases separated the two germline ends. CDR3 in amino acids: CASSETFLTIGYTF. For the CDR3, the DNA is TGTGCCAGCAGTGAAACGTTTCTAACTATTGGCTACACCTTC.

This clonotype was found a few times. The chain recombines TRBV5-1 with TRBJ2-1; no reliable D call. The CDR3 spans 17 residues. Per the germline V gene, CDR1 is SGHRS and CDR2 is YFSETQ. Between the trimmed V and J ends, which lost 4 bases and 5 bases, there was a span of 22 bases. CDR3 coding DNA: TGCGCCAGCAGCCCCGGGCCATACGGTCCCCGAGACAATGAGCAGTTCTTC. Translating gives CASSPGPYGPRDNEQFF.

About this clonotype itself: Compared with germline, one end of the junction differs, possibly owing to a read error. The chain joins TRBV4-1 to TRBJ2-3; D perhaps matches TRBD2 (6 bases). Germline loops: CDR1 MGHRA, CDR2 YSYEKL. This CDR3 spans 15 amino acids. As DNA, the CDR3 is TGCGCCAGCAGCCAAGGTCTAGCGAGCATAGATACGCAGTATTTT. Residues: CASSQGLASIDTQYF.

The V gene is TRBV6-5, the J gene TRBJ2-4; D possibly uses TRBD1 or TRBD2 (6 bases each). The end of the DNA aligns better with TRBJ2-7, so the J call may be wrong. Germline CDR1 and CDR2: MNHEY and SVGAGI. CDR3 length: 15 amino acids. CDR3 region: CASSYSGAGRYEQYF. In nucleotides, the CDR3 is TGTGCCAGCAGTTACTCGGGGGCGGGACGGTACGAGCAGTACTTC.

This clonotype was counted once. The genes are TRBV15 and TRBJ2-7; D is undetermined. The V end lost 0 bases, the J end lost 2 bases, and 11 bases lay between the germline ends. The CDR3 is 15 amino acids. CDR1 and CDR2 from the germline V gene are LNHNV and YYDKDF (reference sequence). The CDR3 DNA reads TGTGCCACCAGCAGAGAGGGAAAGACTGCCTACGAGCAGTACTTC. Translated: CATSREGKTAYEQYF.

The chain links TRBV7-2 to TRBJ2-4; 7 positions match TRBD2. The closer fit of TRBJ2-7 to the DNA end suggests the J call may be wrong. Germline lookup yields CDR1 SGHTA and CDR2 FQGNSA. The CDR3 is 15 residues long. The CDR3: CASSFHSAGAPEQYF. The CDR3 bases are TGTGCCAGCAGCTTTCACAGTGCGGGAGCCCCCGAGCAGTACTTC.

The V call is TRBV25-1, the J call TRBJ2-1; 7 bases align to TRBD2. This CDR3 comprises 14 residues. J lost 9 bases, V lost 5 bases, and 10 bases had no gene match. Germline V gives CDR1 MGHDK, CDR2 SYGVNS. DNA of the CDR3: TGTGCCAGCAGTCCCGGGACTACGGGAGGTGAGCAGTTCTTC. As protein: CASSPGTTGGEQFF.

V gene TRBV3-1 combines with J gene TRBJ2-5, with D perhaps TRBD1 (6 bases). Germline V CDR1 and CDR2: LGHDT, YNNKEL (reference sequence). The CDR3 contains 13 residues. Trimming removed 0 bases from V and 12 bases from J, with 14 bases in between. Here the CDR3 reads CASSQDMTGGEYF. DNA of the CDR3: TGTGCCAGCAGCCAAGATATGACAGGTGGCGAGTACTTC.

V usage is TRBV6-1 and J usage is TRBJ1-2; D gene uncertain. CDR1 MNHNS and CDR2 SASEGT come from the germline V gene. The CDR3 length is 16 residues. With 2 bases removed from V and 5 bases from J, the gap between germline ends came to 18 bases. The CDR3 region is CASSELLKADRYGYTF. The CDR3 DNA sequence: TGTGCCAGCAGTGAATTGCTGAAGGCAGACCGGTATGGCTACACCTTC.

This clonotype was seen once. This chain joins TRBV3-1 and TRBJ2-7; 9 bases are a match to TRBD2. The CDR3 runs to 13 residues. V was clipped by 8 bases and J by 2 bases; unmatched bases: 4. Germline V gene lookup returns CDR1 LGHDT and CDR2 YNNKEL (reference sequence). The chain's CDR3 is CASSSGITYEQYF. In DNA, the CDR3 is TGTGCCAGCTCTAGCGGGATTACCTACGAGCAGTACTTC.

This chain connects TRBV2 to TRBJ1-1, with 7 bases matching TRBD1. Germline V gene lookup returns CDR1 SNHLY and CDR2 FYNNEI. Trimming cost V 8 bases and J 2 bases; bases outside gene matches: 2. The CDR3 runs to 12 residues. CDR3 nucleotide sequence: TGTGCCAGCTACAGGGGAAACACTGAAGCTTTCTTT. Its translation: CASYRGNTEAFF.

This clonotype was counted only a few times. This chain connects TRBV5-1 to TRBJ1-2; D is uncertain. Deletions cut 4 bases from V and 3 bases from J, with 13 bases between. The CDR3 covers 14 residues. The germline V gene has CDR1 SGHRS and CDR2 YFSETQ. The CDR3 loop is CASSPSLGYYGYTF. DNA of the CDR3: TGCGCCAGCAGCCCCTCCCTAGGGTACTATGGCTACACCTTC.

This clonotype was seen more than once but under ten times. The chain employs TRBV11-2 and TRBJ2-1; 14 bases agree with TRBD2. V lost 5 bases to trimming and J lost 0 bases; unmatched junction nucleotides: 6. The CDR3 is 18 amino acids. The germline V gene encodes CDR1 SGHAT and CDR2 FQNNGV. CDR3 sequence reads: CASSGRTSGGTSYNEQFF. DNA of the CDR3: TGTGCCAGCAGCGGGAGGACTAGCGGGGGGACCTCCTACAATGAGCAGTTCTTC.

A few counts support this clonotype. For the CDR3, the DNA is TGTGCCAGCAGTCCCGTCGCGGATACGCAGTATTTT. Translating it yields CASSPVADTQYF. This rearrangement joins TRBV6-6 to TRBJ2-3; D unresolved. The germline CDR1 and CDR2 sequences are MNHNY and SVGAGI (reference sequence). Trimming stripped 5 bases from V and 6 bases from J, with 9 bases between. The CDR3 length is 12 residues.

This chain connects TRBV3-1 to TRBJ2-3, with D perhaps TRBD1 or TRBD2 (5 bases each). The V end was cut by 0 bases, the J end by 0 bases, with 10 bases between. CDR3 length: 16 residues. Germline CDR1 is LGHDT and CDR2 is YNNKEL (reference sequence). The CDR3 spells CASSQDPGPSTDTQYF. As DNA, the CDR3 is TGTGCCAGCAGCCAAGATCCGGGACCAAGCACAGATACGCAGTATTTT.

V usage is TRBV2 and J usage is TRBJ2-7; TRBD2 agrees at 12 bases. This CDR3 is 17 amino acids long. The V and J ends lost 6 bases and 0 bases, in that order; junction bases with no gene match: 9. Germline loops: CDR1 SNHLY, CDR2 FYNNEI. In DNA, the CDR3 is TGTGCCAGCAGCCGAATTACTAGCGGGAGGCCCTCCTACGAGCAGTACTTC. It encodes CASSRITSGRPSYEQYF.

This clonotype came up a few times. Written as DNA, the CDR3 is TGTGCCAGCAGTGACGGTTCCCTACAGGGCTATGGCTACACCTTC. Translating it yields CASSDGSLQGYGYTF. The chain carries TRBV6-1 and TRBJ1-2, with D maybe TRBD1 (6 bases). Trimming shortened V by 3 bases and J by 4 bases, and 15 bases separated the two germline ends. This CDR3 spans 15 amino acids. CDR1 MNHNS and CDR2 SASEGT come from the germline V gene.

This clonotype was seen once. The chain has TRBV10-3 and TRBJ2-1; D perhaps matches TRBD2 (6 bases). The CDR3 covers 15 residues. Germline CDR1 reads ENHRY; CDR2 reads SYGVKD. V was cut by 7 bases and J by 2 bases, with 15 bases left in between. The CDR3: CAITGGVAAYNEQFF. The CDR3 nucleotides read TGTGCCATCACCGGTGGGGTAGCGGCCTACAATGAGCAGTTCTTC.

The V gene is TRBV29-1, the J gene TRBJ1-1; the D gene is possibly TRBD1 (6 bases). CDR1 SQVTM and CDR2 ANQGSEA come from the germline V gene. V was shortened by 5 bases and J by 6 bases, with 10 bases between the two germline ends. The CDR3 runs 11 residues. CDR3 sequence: CSVHPGAEAFF. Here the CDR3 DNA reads TGCAGCGTTCATCCAGGGGCTGAAGCTTTCTTT.

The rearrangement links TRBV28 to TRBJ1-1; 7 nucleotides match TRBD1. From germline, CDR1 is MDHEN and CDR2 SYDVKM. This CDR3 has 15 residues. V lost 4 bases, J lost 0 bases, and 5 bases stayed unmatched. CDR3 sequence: CASSSPGTVNTEAFF. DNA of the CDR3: TGTGCCAGCAGTTCCCCCGGGACAGTGAACACTGAAGCTTTCTTT.